Below, 26 T cell receptor beta chains from the same sample are listed, as sequenced in a study of blood T cell repertoires in COVID-19. The data were produced by immunoSEQ multiplex PCR, yet TCRdb's version contains in-frame clones alone and is incomplete. The data hold about 170,000 clones, with 85% to 95% observed a single time. The sequenced sample consisted of peripheral blood. The receptors stem from a man aged 50 to 59 with acute or convalescent COVID-19.

The J gene is TRBJ1-6, the V gene TRBV5-5; tentatively, D is TRBD1 (6 bases). Between the trimmed V and J ends, which lost 0 bases and 6 bases, there was a span of 13 bases. The CDR3 is 16 residues long. The germline CDR1 and CDR2 sequences are SGHKS and YYEKEE (reference sequence). CDR3 region: CASSLDRALPNSPLHF. CDR3 nucleotide sequence: TGTGCCAGCAGCTTGGACAGGGCTCTACCTAATTCACCCCTCCACTTT.

The V call is TRBV4-3, the J call TRBJ1-1, with 7 bases lining up with TRBD1. The germline V gene encodes CDR1 LGHNA and CDR2 YSLEER. The V and J ends lost 1 base and 4 bases, in that order; junction bases with no gene match: 6. The CDR3 totals 15 residues. CDR3 coding DNA: TGCGCCAGCAGCCAAGTTGCGCAGGGGGGCACTGAAGCTTTCTTT. Translation gives CASSQVAQGGTEAFF.

The chain is built from TRBV7-9 and TRBJ2-2; 7 nucleotides line up with TRBD1. The CDR3 runs 15 residues. CDR1 is SEHNR and CDR2 is FQNEAQ in the germline V gene (reference sequence). Trimming took 4 bases from V and 7 from J; bases not matched to a gene: 9. The CDR3 nucleotides are TGTGCCAGCAGCTCCCGTAGACAGGGTTTCGGGGAGCTGTTTTTT. Its translation is CASSSRRQGFGELFF.

This clone was picked up a small number of times. V is TRBV7-9 and J is TRBJ1-4, with D unclear. V was trimmed by 5 bases and J by 7 bases, leaving 8 bases between them. CDR1 is SEHNR and CDR2 is FQNEAQ in the germline V gene (reference sequence). The CDR3 totals 12 residues. CDR3 nucleotide sequence: TGTGCCAGCAGCCTCGAGAGTGAAAAACTGTTTTTT. Translated: CASSLESEKLFF.

CDR3 region: CTSSQDYWATEAFF. CDR3 nucleotide sequence: TGCACCAGCAGCCAAGATTACTGGGCCACTGAAGCTTTCTTT. V usage is TRBV1 and J usage is TRBJ1-1; the tabulated D call, TRBD1, remains unverified against the DNA. TRBV1 is a documented pseudogene. The CDR3 has 14 amino acids.

The chain has TRBV3-1 (or the pseudogene TRBV3-2) and TRBJ2-1, with 8 bases matching TRBD1. The CDR3 spans 15 residues. Germline loops: CDR1 LGHDT, CDR2 YNNKEL (reference sequence). V lost 4 bases, J lost 6 bases, and 8 bases stayed unmatched. DNA of the CDR3: TGTGCCAGCAGCCCCCGGGACAGGTTAATCAATGAGCAGTTCTTC. Translating gives CASSPRDRLINEQFF.

The chain couples TRBV3-1 (or the pseudogene TRBV3-2) to TRBJ2-7, with D uncertain. Deletions cut 3 bases from V and 2 bases from J, with 14 bases between. CDR1 is LGHDT, CDR2 YNNKEL, per germline (reference sequence). The CDR3 sequence is 15 residues long. CDR3 amino acids: CASSHGLLSPYEQYF. Written as DNA, the CDR3 is TGTGCCAGCAGCCATGGCCTACTTAGCCCCTACGAGCAGTACTTC.

The chain joins TRBV21-1 to TRBJ2-3; the table names TRBD2, a call not compared with the DNA. TRBV21-1 is a pseudogene. CDR3 length: 23 residues. Written as DNA, the CDR3 is TGTGCCAGCAGCAAAAGGAGGCAAGACGGCAGCCGACTAGCGGGGCCTTGCACAGATACGCAGTATTTT. This codes for CASSKRRQDGSRLAGPCTDTQYF.

V gene TRBV28 combines with J gene TRBJ2-2, with D unclear. V lost 3 bases and J lost 0, with 8 bases in between. The germline gives CDR1 MDHEN, CDR2 SYDVKM. This CDR3 contains 15 residues. CDR3 residues: CASSFTSSNTGELFF. The CDR3, as DNA: TGTGCCAGCAGTTTTACCAGTTCGAACACCGGGGAGCTGTTTTTT.

The chain links TRBV28 to TRBJ2-2, with 8 bases identical to TRBD1. CDR1 MDHEN and CDR2 SYDVKM come from the germline V gene. The J segment lost 6 bases and the V segment lost 7 bases, leaving 10 bases of the junction unmatched. The CDR3 is 15 amino acids. The CDR3 is CASNSPGQGSGELFF. CDR3 nucleotides: TGTGCCAGCAATTCGCCCGGACAGGGTTCCGGGGAGCTGTTTTTT. Full variable domain (missing parts from reference TRBV28 and TRBJ2-2): DVKVTQSSRYLVKRTGEKVFLECVQDMDHENMFWYRQDPGLGLRLIYFSYDVKMKEKGDIPEGYSVSREKKERFSLILESASTNQTSMYLCASNSPGQGSGELFFGEGSRLTVL.

J is TRBJ1-1 and V is TRBV7-9; D may be TRBD1 (5 bases). The germline V and J ends were trimmed by 1 base and 7 bases, with 19 bases remaining between them. The germline gives CDR1 SEHNR, CDR2 FQNEAQ (reference sequence). CDR3 length: 16 residues. CDR3 region: CASSLGRGRETVEAFF. DNA for the CDR3: TGTGCCAGCAGCTTAGGGAGGGGACGCGAAACCGTTGAAGCTTTCTTT. Using reference TRBV7-9 and TRBJ1-1 for the parts outside the CDR3, the full variable domain is DTGVSQNPRHKITKRGQNVTFRCDPISEHNRLYWYRQTLGQGPEFLTYFQNEAQLEKSRLLSDRFSAERPKGSFSTLEIQRTEQGDSAMYLCASSLGRGRETVEAFFGQGTRLTVV.

The chain uses TRBV2 and TRBJ2-3; D possibly corresponds to TRBD2 (5 bases). Trimming pared 6 bases from V and 0 bases from J, leaving 10 bases between. Germline values: CDR1 SNHLY, CDR2 FYNNEI. The CDR3 covers 14 residues. The CDR3 protein is CASRSGSSTDTQYF. The CDR3 coding sequence is TGTGCCAGCAGGTCGGGATCCAGCACAGATACGCAGTATTTT.

The V gene is TRBV28, the J gene TRBJ2-2; TRBD2 matches 10 bases. CDR1 MDHEN and CDR2 SYDVKM come from the germline V gene. The CDR3 has 17 amino acids. Trimming at V came to 2 bases and at J to 5 bases, leaving 8 bases not matched to a gene. Here the CDR3 DNA reads TGTGCCAGCAGTTTAAGCGGGAGGGCCTTTTTGACCGGGGAGCTGTTTTTT. Amino acids: CASSLSGRAFLTGELFF.

J is TRBJ1-5 and V is TRBV19; the match to TRBD1 covers 12 bases. The CDR3 totals 17 residues. The trim removed 5 bases at V and 3 bases at J, leaving 8 bases unmatched. CDR1 is LNHDA and CDR2 is SQIVND in the germline V gene (reference sequence). The CDR3 region is CASSPGTGGWVNQPQHF. The CDR3, as DNA: TGTGCCAGTAGTCCAGGGACAGGGGGCTGGGTCAATCAGCCCCAGCATTTT. The full variable domain, its missing parts supplied by reference TRBV19 and TRBJ1-5, is DGGITQSPKYLFRKEGQNVTLSCEQNLNHDAMYWYRQDPGQGLRLIYYSQIVNDFQKGDIAEGYSVSREKKESFPLTVTSAQKNPTAFYLCASSPGTGGWVNQPQHFGDGTRLSIL.

This chain links TRBV29-1 with TRBJ1-2; 9 bases are a match to TRBD1. The CDR3 covers 11 residues. The germline V gene has CDR1 SQVTM and CDR2 ANQGSEA. V was clipped by 6 bases and J by 6 bases; unmatched bases: 2. The DNA of the CDR3 is TGCAGCGTGGGACAGGGCAATGGCTACACCTTC. It yields the protein CSVGQGNGYTF. The full variable domain, with the rest looked up from reference TRBV29-1 and TRBJ1-2, is SAVISQKPSRDICQRGTSLTIQCQVDSQVTMMFWYRQQPGQSLTLIATANQGSEATYESGFVIDKFPISRPNLTFSTLTVSNMSPEDSSIYLCSVGQGNGYTFGSGTRLTVV.

Concerning this clone: One junction end does not reproduce the germline sequence, and a read error may be involved. V and J are TRBV7-7 and TRBJ1-4, with D possibly TRBD1 on 6 matching bases. CDR3 length: 16 amino acids. Germline V gene data show CDR1 as SSHAT and CDR2 as FNYEAQ (reference sequence). DNA for the CDR3: TGTGCTAGCAGCTTTTACAGGGCAGAGGGGAATGAAAAACTGTTTTTT. Protein sequence: CASSFYRAEGNEKLFF.

The chain combines TRBV27 with TRBJ2-7, with 11 bases identical to TRBD1. V gave up 4 bases and J gave up 2 bases; unmatched junction bases: 1. CDR1 is MNHEY and CDR2 is SMNVEV in the germline V gene (reference sequence). The CDR3 is 14 residues long. Written as DNA, the CDR3 is TGTGCCAGCAGTTGGACAGGGGGCACCTACGAGCAGTACTTC. Protein: CASSWTGGTYEQYF.

This chain joins TRBV5-6 and TRBJ1-5, with unresolved D. Germline V gene sequence: CDR1 SGHDT, CDR2 YYEEEE. CDR3 length equals 14 residues. V was trimmed by 0 bases and J by 5 bases, leaving 9 bases between them. The CDR3 sequence is CASSLGSGDQPQHF. DNA of the CDR3: TGTGCCAGCAGCTTGGGGTCAGGCGATCAGCCCCAGCATTTT.

CDR3 DNA sequence: TGTGCCAGCAGCCAAGTGGAGGGCCTACAGTACTTC. Translation: CASSQVEGLQYF. The J gene is TRBJ2-4, the V gene TRBV3-1 (or the pseudogene TRBV3-2); possibly TRBD2 for D (6 bases). This CDR3 is 12 amino acids long. Between the trimmed V and J ends, which lost 1 base and 13 bases, there was a span of 11 bases. Germline V CDR1 and CDR2: LGHDT, YNNKEL (reference sequence).

This CDR3 reads CASSWTHSGSSYEQYF. In DNA form, the CDR3 reads TGTGCCAGCAGCTGGACCCATAGCGGGAGCTCCTACGAGCAGTACTTC. V is TRBV5-8 and J is TRBJ2-7, with 9 bases identical to TRBD2. The germline CDR1 and CDR2 sequences are SGHTS and YDEGEE. V was pared by 3 bases and J by 0 bases, with 7 bases of the junction left unmatched. This CDR3 comprises 16 residues.

The chain couples TRBV19 to TRBJ1-3; D might be TRBD1 (5 bases). The CDR3 runs 14 residues. V shed 7 bases and J shed 1 base, with 11 bases lying between them. Germline V gene sequence: CDR1 LNHDA, CDR2 SQIVND (reference sequence). Here the CDR3 DNA reads TGTGCCAGTACTGGGGGGGGATCTGGAAACACCATATATTTT. Translation gives CASTGGGSGNTIYF.

The CDR3 protein is CASSQTGSDGYTF. CDR3 in DNA: TGTGCCAGCAGCCAGACAGGGTCGGATGGCTACACCTTC. This chain links TRBV7-9 with TRBJ1-2, with TRBD1 matching over 7 bases. Per the germline V gene, CDR1 is SEHNR and CDR2 is FQNEAQ (reference sequence). With V trimmed by 5 bases and J by 6 bases, 6 bases remained unmatched. CDR3 size: 13 residues.

This clone was recorded once. The chain joins TRBV4-1 to TRBJ2-7; D is perhaps TRBD2 (6 bases). Germline V gives CDR1 MGHRA, CDR2 YSYEKL. Trimming took off 0 bases at V and 6 bases at J, with 15 bases between the two ends. There are 15 residues in the CDR3. This chain's CDR3 is CASSQEGGPHGEQYF. In nucleotides, the CDR3 is TGCGCCAGCAGCCAAGAGGGGGGACCCCACGGCGAGCAGTACTTC.

This chain links TRBV19 with TRBJ2-1; the match to TRBD2 covers 11 bases. V lost 4 bases, J lost 4 bases, and 6 bases stayed unmatched. Germline CDR1 is LNHDA and CDR2 is SQIVND (reference sequence). The CDR3 is 16 residues long. The CDR3 sequence is CASSNHLAGGYNEQFF. CDR3 nucleotide sequence: TGTGCCAGTAGTAACCATCTAGCGGGGGGTTACAATGAGCAGTTCTTC.

The rearrangement uses TRBV7-3 and TRBJ2-1, with 14 positions matching TRBD2. Per germline, CDR1 SGHTA and CDR2 FQGTGA. There are 16 residues in the CDR3. Trimming took 4 bases from V and 8 from J; bases not matched to a gene: 7. CDR3 in DNA: TGTGCCAGCAGCTCCGGGACTAGCGGGAGTACGGATGAGCAGTTCTTC. Translating gives CASSSGTSGSTDEQFF.

The chain joins TRBV11-2 to TRBJ2-5; 9 nucleotides match TRBD2. Germline CDR1 and CDR2: SGHAT and FQNNGV. V shed 6 bases, J shed 2 bases, and the junction held 13 bases outside the gene matches. The CDR3 has 17 amino acids. The CDR3 DNA reads as TGTGCCAGCAGTGTAGCTGCAGCGGGGGGAGGGCAAGAGACCCAGTACTTC. It translates to CASSVAAAGGGQETQYF.